The clone carrying this T cell receptor beta chain was recorded a few times. The CDR3 has 14 residues. Trimming removed 8 bases at V and 3 bases at J, with 14 bases between. Germline CDR1 and CDR2: ENHRY and SYGVKD. This specimen comes from a study of early T cells in non-severe SARS-CoV-2 infection. TCRdb re-analysed the 5' RACE reads in MiXCR, keeping a single row per CDR3 protein. This table has approximately 81,000 distinct CDR3 sequences, around 5.6% appearing once. This receptor was obtained from an adult who was a healthcare worker with PCR-confirmed SARS-CoV-2 infection or an uninfected control (not recorded which). The chain carries TRBV10-3 and TRBJ1-5; D is perhaps TRBD1 (5 bases). The sequenced sample consisted of whole blood. CDR3 sequence (DNA): TGTGCCATCCGGGGCGACCGACTCAATCAGCCCCAGCATTTT. Amino acids: CAIRGDRLNQPQHF.